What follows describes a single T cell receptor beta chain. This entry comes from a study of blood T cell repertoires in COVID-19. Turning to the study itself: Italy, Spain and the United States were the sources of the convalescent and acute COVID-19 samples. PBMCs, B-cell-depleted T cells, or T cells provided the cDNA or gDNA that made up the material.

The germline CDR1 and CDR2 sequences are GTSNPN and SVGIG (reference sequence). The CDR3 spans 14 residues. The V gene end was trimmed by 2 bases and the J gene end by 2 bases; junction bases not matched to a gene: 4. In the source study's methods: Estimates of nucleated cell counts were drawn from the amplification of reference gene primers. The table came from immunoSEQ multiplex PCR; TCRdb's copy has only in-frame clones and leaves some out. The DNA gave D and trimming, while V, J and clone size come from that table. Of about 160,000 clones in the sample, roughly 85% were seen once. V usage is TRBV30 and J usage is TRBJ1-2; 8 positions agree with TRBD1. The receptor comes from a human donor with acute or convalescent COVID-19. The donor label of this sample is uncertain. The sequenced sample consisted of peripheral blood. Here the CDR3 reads CAWSYGQGNYGYTF. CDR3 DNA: TGTGCCTGGAGTTACGGACAGGGAAACTATGGCTACACCTTC.